This T cell receptor (beta chain) was sequenced for a study of T-cell memory formation after mild COVID-19. About this clonotype itself: Its specificity is not known.

Researchers used 5'RACE with constant-segment primers to make TCR alpha and TCR beta cDNA libraries that carry sample barcodes and UMIs. TCRdb redid the calling of the 5' RACE reads with MiXCR, one entry per CDR3 protein. The profile shows 550,000 to 650,000 distinct CDR3 sequences, about 18% of them singletons. Study-wide points: Among contracting clones, CD4+ were mainly CM/EM and CD8+ enriched in EMRA.

V lost 1 base, J lost 0 bases, and 9 bases lay in between. The CDR3 spans 15 residues. The rearrangement joins TRBV12-3 or TRBV12-4 to TRBJ1-1, with D possibly matching TRBD1 (5 bases). The TCR originated in an adult woman who had mild COVID-19 (a few samples of this study predate the infection). Cell type and time point are not known. The sequenced sample was PBMCs or a T cell subset sorted from them (not recorded which). CDR3 coding DNA: TGTGCCAGCAGTTTAGATTTAGGGGTGAACACTGAAGCTTTCTTT. Translation: CASSLDLGVNTEAFF.